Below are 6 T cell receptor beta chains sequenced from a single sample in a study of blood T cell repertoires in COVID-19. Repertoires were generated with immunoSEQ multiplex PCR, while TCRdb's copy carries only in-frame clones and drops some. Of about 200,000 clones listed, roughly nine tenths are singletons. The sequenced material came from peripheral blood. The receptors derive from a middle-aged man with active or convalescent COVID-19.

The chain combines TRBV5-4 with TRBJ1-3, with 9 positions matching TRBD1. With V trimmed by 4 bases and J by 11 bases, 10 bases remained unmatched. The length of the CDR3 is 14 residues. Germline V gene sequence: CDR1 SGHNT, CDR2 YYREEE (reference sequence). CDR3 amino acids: CASSETQGAPSIYF. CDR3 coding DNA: TGTGCCAGCAGCGAAACACAGGGGGCACCCTCCATATATTTT.

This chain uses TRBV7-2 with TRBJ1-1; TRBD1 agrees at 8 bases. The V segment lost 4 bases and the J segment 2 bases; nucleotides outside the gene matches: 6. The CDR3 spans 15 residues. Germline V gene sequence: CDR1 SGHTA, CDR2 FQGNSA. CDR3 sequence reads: CASSSKGQANTEAFF. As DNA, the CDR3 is TGTGCCAGCAGCTCGAAGGGACAGGCTAACACTGAAGCTTTCTTT. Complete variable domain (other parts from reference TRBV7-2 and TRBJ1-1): GAGVSQSPSNKVTEKGKDVELRCDPISGHTALYWYRQSLGQGLEFLIYFQGNSAPDKSGLPSDRFSAERTGGSVSTLTIQRTQQEDSAVYLCASSSKGQANTEAFFGQGTRLTVV.

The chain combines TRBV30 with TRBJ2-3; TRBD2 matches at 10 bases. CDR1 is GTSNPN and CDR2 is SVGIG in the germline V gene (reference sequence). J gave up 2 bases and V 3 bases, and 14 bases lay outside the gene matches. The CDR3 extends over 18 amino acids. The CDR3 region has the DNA TGTGCCTGGAGCCGCATTCCCGGGACTAGCGTCATCACAGATACGCAGTATTTT. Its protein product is CAWSRIPGTSVITDTQYF.

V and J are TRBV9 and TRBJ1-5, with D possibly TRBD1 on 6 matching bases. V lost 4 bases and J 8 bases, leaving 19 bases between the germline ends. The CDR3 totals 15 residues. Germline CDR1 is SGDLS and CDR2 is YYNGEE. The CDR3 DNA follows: TGTGCCAGCAGCTCAGCTCAGGGGCCAGGGGAGCCCCAGCATTTT. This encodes CASSSAQGPGEPQHF.

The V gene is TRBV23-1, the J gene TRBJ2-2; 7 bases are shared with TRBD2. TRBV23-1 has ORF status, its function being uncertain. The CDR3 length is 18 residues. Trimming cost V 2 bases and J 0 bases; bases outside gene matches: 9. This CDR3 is CASSQRGVSRANTGELFF. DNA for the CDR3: TGCGCCAGCAGTCAACGGGGGGTAAGCAGGGCGAACACCGGGGAGCTGTTTTTT.

The CDR3 protein is CASSPDGANGYTF. The CDR3 bases are TGCGCCAGCAGCCCAGACGGAGCCAATGGCTACACCTTC. The V call is TRBV4-1, the J call TRBJ1-2; D is ambiguous. V lost 4 bases to trimming and J lost 6 bases, with 12 bases between them. This CDR3 is built from 13 residues. Germline CDR1 MGHRA, CDR2 YSYEKL.